This T cell receptor (beta chain) was captured by sequencing in a study of human T cells and chemical hapten exposure. Study overall: TCR yields per sample varied, mainly owing to small pooled library volume differences.

Time point given: healthy volunteer bleed at 2 weeks. RNA extraction used unfractionated whole blood as the source of total RNA. The ends were cut back, 3 bases at V and 0 bases at J, with 17 bases in the middle. There are 17 residues in the CDR3. The germline V gene has CDR1 GTSNPN and CDR2 SVGIG (reference sequence). The table lists this clonotype with a few counts. TCRdb itself ran the RACE reads through MiXCR, one entry per CDR3 protein. The sample consists of 130,000 or so distinct CDR3 sequences, approximately 9% of them appearing once. The receptor was isolated from a male donor in good health. Some clones in this sample may be carry-over from other donors' samples. Sequenced: whole blood. The rearrangement links TRBV30 to TRBJ2-2; D perhaps matches TRBD1 (6 bases). CDR3 sequence reads: CAWSPGHILSNTGELFF. The CDR3, as DNA: TGTGCCTGGAGCCCGGGACACATACTTTCGAACACCGGGGAGCTGTTTTTT. Supplemented by reference TRBV30 and TRBJ2-2, the full variable domain reads SQTIHQWPATLVQPVGSPLSLECTVEGTSNPNLYWYRQAAGRGLQLLFYSVGIGQISSEVPQNLSASRPQDRQFILSSKKLLLSDSGFYLCAWSPGHILSNTGELFFGEGSRLTVL.